This entry describes one T cell receptor beta chain. The sample is drawn from a study of blood T cell repertoires in COVID-19. About the research overall: Material from acute and convalescent COVID-19 was sourced from the United States, Italy and Spain.

Original methodology: For nucleated cells, counts were estimated from reference gene primer amplification. The table came from immunoSEQ multiplex PCR; TCRdb's copy has only in-frame clones and leaves some out. V and J calls and clone size are given by that table; D and trimming were obtained from the DNA. The repertoire consists of about 150,000 clones, with about 90% occurring once and the leading ten covering approximately 4.3%. Contact with a PCR-confirmed or clinician-diagnosed COVID-19 case occurred within 2 weeks of entry. The CDR3 length is 14 residues. Germline V gives CDR1 WSHSY, CDR2 SAAADI. Trimming at V came to 5 bases and at J to 8 bases, leaving 7 bases not matched to a gene.

The TCR sequence derives from a woman in her 40s who had been exposed to COVID-19. The V call is TRBV10-2, the J call TRBJ2-7; 12 bases align to TRBD2. Sequencing input: PBMCs or T cells enriched from blood (not recorded which). CDR3 region: CASSPSGRAGQQYF. The CDR3 nucleotides are TGCGCCAGCAGTCCTAGCGGGAGGGCCGGCCAGCAGTACTTC.